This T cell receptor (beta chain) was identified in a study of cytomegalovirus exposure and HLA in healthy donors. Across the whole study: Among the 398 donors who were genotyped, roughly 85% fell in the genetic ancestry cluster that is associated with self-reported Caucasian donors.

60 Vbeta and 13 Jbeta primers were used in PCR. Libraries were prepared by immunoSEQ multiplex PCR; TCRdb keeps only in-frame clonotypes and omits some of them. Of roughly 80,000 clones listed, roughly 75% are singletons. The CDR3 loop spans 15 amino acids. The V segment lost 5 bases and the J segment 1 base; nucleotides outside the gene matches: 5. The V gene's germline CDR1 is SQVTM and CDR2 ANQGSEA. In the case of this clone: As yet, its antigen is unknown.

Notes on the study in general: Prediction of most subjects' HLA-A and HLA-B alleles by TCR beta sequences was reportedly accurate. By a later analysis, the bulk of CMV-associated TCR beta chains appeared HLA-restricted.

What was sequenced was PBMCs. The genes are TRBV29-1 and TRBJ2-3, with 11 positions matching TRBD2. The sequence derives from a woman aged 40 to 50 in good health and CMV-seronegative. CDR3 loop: CSVTIAGGRTDTQYF. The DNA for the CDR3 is TGCAGCGTTACCATAGCGGGAGGGCGCACAGATACGCAGTATTTT.